The clone carrying this T cell receptor (beta chain) turned up a few times. What it recognizes is unknown. Generated by immunoSEQ multiplex PCR, the TCRdb table keeps only in-frame clones and is missing some. The repertoire includes just under 100,000 clones, 94% of them detected once, and around 0.18% sits in the top ten. This entry belongs to a study of OX40 agonist ivuxolimab in advanced cancers. Turning to the study itself: An agonistic human IgG2 monoclonal antibody against OX40 (CD134) was given. The eligibility criteria allowed prior anti-PD-1, anti-PD-L1 or anti-CTLA-4 therapy, and about 40% had some. A partial response was reached by three patients: one with hepatocellular carcinoma and two with cutaneous melanoma. Study results and caveats: Some of the lowest clonal expansion was seen in partial responders at 0.1-3.0 mg/kg.

The CDR3 is made up of 15 amino acids. Trimming stripped 2 bases from V and 7 bases from J, with 15 bases between. Per the germline V gene, CDR1 is SNHLY and CDR2 is FYNNEI. The receptor was derived from an adult with an advanced solid tumor such as melanoma, head and neck, liver or kidney cancer. V gene TRBV2 combines with J gene TRBJ1-5; D is possibly TRBD1 (6 bases). The sequencing used CD4+ or CD8+ T cells sorted from blood, collected in a trial of the OX40 agonist ivuxolimab. Written as DNA, the CDR3 is TGTGCCAGCAGTGAATATCCCAGGGGATGGCAGCCCCAGCATTTT. Its protein product is CASSEYPRGWQPQHF.